The 28 T cell receptor delta chains below all came from one sample that was sequenced in a study of Vδ1+ human thymocytes. Findings of the study overall: Thymic TRG and TRD repertoires appeared highly polyclonal.

Sequences come from RNA converted to cDNA by reverse transcription. CDR3 amplicons came from multiplex PCR with pooled V-gene forward and constant-region reverse primers. TCRdb reapplied CATT to the multiplex PCR reads. The sample has 45,000 to 75,000 delta-chain clones, approximately 15% seen once. For these receptors, no antigen is known. What was sequenced was Vdelta1+ gamma-delta thymocytes from the thymus. Subset of the sample: FACS-sorted CD3+ TCRalphabeta- TCRVdelta1+ TCRVdelta2- thymocytes. All receptors derive from a girl under three years old who had congenital heart surgery.

In this sample, this clone turned up a few times. The V call is TRDV1, the J call TRDJ1; D perhaps matches TRDD2 (8 bases). Germline V gives CDR1 TSWWSYY, CDR2 QGS. Trimming stripped 1 base from V and 8 bases from J, with 26 bases between. The CDR3 sequence is 18 residues long. The CDR3 here is CALGEPSYGYWGRQKLIF. The DNA for the CDR3 is TGTGCTCTTGGGGAACCTTCCTACGGGTACTGGGGACGCCAGAAACTCATCTTT.

This clone was detected a few times. This chain connects TRDV1 to TRDJ1; 11 bases align to TRDD3. This CDR3 is 17 amino acids long. The germline gives CDR1 TSWWSYY, CDR2 QGS. After removal of 1 base from V and 3 bases from J, the junction contained 7 bases not matched to a gene. The DNA for the CDR3 is TGTGCTCTTGGGGAACGGCGAGCTGGGGGATACCCCGATAAACTCATCTTT. It is translated as CALGERRAGGYPDKLIF.

The chain links TRDV1 to TRDJ1, with a tentative D call TRDD3 (6 bases). The CDR3 is 15 amino acids. Germline values: CDR1 TSWWSYY, CDR2 QGS. V shed 2 bases and J shed 2 bases, with 12 bases lying between them. DNA of the CDR3: TGTGCTCTTGGGGAATCCTGGGGATTAACCGATAAACTCATCTTT. Amino acid sequence: CALGESWGLTDKLIF.

The sample holds a few counts of this clone. This sequence joins TRDV1 and TRDJ1, with D perhaps TRDD3 (6 bases). The CDR3 covers 20 residues. With 3 bases removed from V and 0 bases from J, the gap between germline ends came to 26 bases. Germline V lookup: CDR1 TSWWSYY, CDR2 QGS. As DNA, the CDR3 is TGTGCTCTTGGGGACTTTTCCTTATCTGCTGGGGACCCCTACACCGATAAACTCATCTTT. Protein: CALGDFSLSAGDPYTDKLIF.

Remarks on this clone: The same CDR3 also results from other DNA sequences found in this sample. This chain uses TRDV1 with TRDJ1; D might be TRDD3 (5 bases). V shed 0 bases and J shed 0 bases, with 11 bases lying between them. Germline V lookup: CDR1 TSWWSYY, CDR2 QGS. The CDR3 sequence is 16 residues long. The CDR3 bases are TGTGCTCTTGGGGAACTACGGGGACGGTACACCGATAAACTCATCTTT. It codes for CALGELRGRYTDKLIF.

The rearrangement links TRDV1 to TRDJ1; 12 nucleotides line up with TRDD3. CDR3 size: 19 residues. V lost 2 bases to trimming and J lost 4 bases; unmatched junction nucleotides: 14. Germline V CDR1 and CDR2: TSWWSYY, QGS. CDR3 residues: CALGEIRRNWGILIDKLIF. CDR3 nucleotides: TGTGCTCTTGGGGAAATCCGGAGAAACTGGGGGATACTGATCGATAAACTCATCTTT.

This clone was detected a few times. The chain joins TRDV1 to TRDJ1; 11 bases fit TRDD3. The length of the CDR3 is 21 residues. Per germline, CDR1 TSWWSYY and CDR2 QGS. V was clipped by 2 bases and J by 1 base; unmatched bases: 18. CDR3 sequence (DNA): TGTGCTCTTGGGGAAGATAGCCCACTGGGGGATAATTGGGAAGCCACCGATAAACTCATCTTT. Translation gives CALGEDSPLGDNWEATDKLIF.

V gene TRDV1 combines with J gene TRDJ1; 9 bases fit TRDD3. Per the germline V gene, CDR1 is TSWWSYY and CDR2 is QGS. There are 16 residues in the CDR3. The V segment lost 1 base and the J segment 2 bases; nucleotides outside the gene matches: 5. For the CDR3, the DNA is TGTGCTCTTGGGGAACCCACGGGGGATACAACCGATAAACTCATCTTT. It is translated as CALGEPTGDTTDKLIF.

The sample holds a few counts of this clone. V gene TRDV1 combines with J gene TRDJ1; 7 bases are a match to TRDD3. Germline V gene sequence: CDR1 TSWWSYY, CDR2 QGS. The junction had 15 bases not matched to a gene; V was cut back by 5 bases and J by 9 bases. This CDR3 is 15 amino acids long. The CDR3 is CALGNLWEDTSELIF. CDR3 bases: TGTGCTCTTGGGAATTTATGGGAGGATACGTCTGAACTCATCTTT.

Only a few counts were recorded for this clone. The gene calls are TRDV1 and TRDJ1; a possible D gene is TRDD3 (6 bases). Per the germline V gene, CDR1 is TSWWSYY and CDR2 is QGS. The ends were cut back, 1 base at V and 4 bases at J, with 22 bases in the middle. The CDR3 consists of 18 residues. In DNA form, the CDR3 reads TGTGCTCTTGGGGAACAGGCATCTGGGGACCCCGGTATCGATAAACTCATCTTT. This translates into CALGEQASGDPGIDKLIF.

V and J are TRDV1 and TRDJ1, with 13 bases identical to TRDD3. Germline assignment: CDR1 TSWWSYY and CDR2 QGS. The length of the CDR3 is 22 residues. Trimming cost V 0 bases and J 0 bases; bases outside gene matches: 16. CDR3 nucleotides: TGTGCTCTTGGGGAACTATCCCCCCATTACTGGGGGATACGCCCGTACACCGATAAACTCATCTTT. This codes for CALGELSPHYWGIRPYTDKLIF.

The chain uses TRDV1 and TRDJ1; 8 bases map to TRDD3. V was pared by 2 bases and J by 0 bases, with 20 bases of the junction left unmatched. The length of the CDR3 is 21 residues. CDR1 and CDR2 from the germline V gene are TSWWSYY and QGS. CDR3 residues: CALGELGPYRTGGPYTDKLIF. CDR3 DNA sequence: TGTGCTCTTGGGGAATTGGGCCCGTACCGTACTGGGGGGCCGTACACCGATAAACTCATCTTT.

The V gene is TRDV1, the J gene TRDJ1, with TRDD3 as a possible D gene (5 bases). The CDR3 length is 20 residues. The V gene's germline CDR1 is TSWWSYY and CDR2 QGS. V was shortened by 0 bases and J by 0 bases, with 23 bases between the two germline ends. The CDR3, as DNA: TGTGCTCTTGGGGAACTTCTTAACGGACTGGACAAGGGAGACACCGATAAACTCATCTTT. Its protein is CALGELLNGLDKGDTDKLIF.

This clone turned up a few times. The gene calls are TRDV1 and TRDJ1, with 10 bases aligning to TRDD3. This CDR3 has 21 amino acids. Unmatched junction bases numbered 20, after V lost 0 bases and J lost 4 bases. From germline, CDR1 is TSWWSYY and CDR2 QGS. The CDR3 region is CALGELLPSSTGGLIHDKLIF. DNA for the CDR3: TGTGCTCTTGGGGAACTCCTTCCTTCGAGTACTGGGGGATTAATTCACGATAAACTCATCTTT.

The V and J genes are TRDV1 and TRDJ1, with D unclear. The germline gives CDR1 TSWWSYY, CDR2 QGS. The CDR3 extends over 22 amino acids. V was clipped by 0 bases and J by 3 bases, with 32 bases between them. DNA for the CDR3: TGTGCTCTTGGGGAACTGCCCCCCTCTACGACCCGCCGGGGTATCGACGCCGATAAACTCATCTTT. Protein: CALGELPPSTTRRGIDADKLIF.

This clone came up a few times. A much larger clone lies a single base off, so this may be a read error. This rearrangement joins TRDV2 to TRDJ1; 9 bases are shared with TRDD3. Unmatched junction bases numbered 13, after V lost 0 bases and J lost 6 bases. There are 17 residues in the CDR3. Per germline, CDR1 GEAIGNYY and CDR2 EKD. CDR3 residues: CACDTEAGAGGFHKLIF. In DNA form, the CDR3 reads TGTGCCTGTGACACCGAAGCCGGTGCTGGGGGATTCCATAAACTCATCTTT.

This clone was counted a few times. The chain links TRDV1 to TRDJ1, with 10 bases that match TRDD3. The V gene's germline CDR1 is TSWWSYY and CDR2 QGS. After removal of 4 bases from V and 0 bases from J, the junction contained 29 bases not matched to a gene. CDR3 length equals 24 residues. The CDR3 DNA reads TGTGCTCTTGGGGCAAGCTCGGCCTCACCCAACCCCCTGGGGGATATCGCGTACACCGATAAACTCATCTTT. It specifies CALGASSASPNPLGDIAYTDKLIF.

The chain uses TRDV1 and TRDJ1; 8 bases are a match to TRDD2. Germline V gene sequence: CDR1 TSWWSYY, CDR2 QGS. The CDR3 covers 20 residues. V gave up 1 base and J gave up 1 base; unmatched junction bases: 17. DNA for the CDR3: TGTGCTCTTGGGGAACCTTCCTACGTACTGGGCCTCAGGGGCACCGATAAACTCATCTTT. It codes for CALGEPSYVLGLRGTDKLIF.

The chain uses TRDV1 and TRDJ1, with TRDD2 identical over 7 bases. The ends lost 1 base at V and 0 bases at J; junction bases unmatched: 8. The length of the CDR3 is 17 residues. Per the germline V gene, CDR1 is TSWWSYY and CDR2 is QGS. The CDR3 DNA follows: TGTGCTCTTGGGGAACCACGGCCTTCCTCATACACCGATAAACTCATCTTT. It encodes CALGEPRPSSYTDKLIF.

This chain links TRDV1 with TRDJ1, with 7 positions matching TRDD3. Germline-derived CDR1 and CDR2 are TSWWSYY and QGS. V lost 4 bases and J lost 2; bases outside the gene matches: 28. The CDR3 is 22 residues long. In DNA, the CDR3 is TGTGCTCTTGGGGGCTTAATAACCACTACGTTTCCTGGGGATAGAGGGACCGATAAACTCATCTTT. As protein: CALGGLITTTFPGDRGTDKLIF.

The chain uses TRDV1 and TRDJ1, with 9 bases fitting TRDD2. The CDR3 has 18 amino acids. Germline CDR1 is TSWWSYY and CDR2 is QGS. V dropped 3 bases and J dropped 4; count of bases not matched to a gene: 15. For the CDR3, the DNA is TGTGCTCTTGGGGAGCCTCCTTCCTACCATGGGGGTAGCGATAAACTCATCTTT. Translation gives CALGEPPSYHGGSDKLIF.

This clone came up a few times. The V call is TRDV1, the J call TRDJ1; 8 positions agree with TRDD3. The CDR3 is made up of 22 amino acids. V was clipped by 5 bases and J by 0 bases; unmatched bases: 26. Germline CDR1 TSWWSYY, CDR2 QGS. In nucleotides, the CDR3 is TGTGCTCTTGGGCACTCCCGGGCTGGGGGAGCACTATGCCCCTTGTACACCGATAAACTCATCTTT. Translating it yields CALGHSRAGGALCPLYTDKLIF.

This clone was observed a few times. The rearrangement links TRDV1 to TRDJ1; 8 positions match TRDD2. V lost 1 base and J lost 5; bases outside the gene matches: 3. This CDR3 region has 14 residues. Germline assignment: CDR1 TSWWSYY and CDR2 QGS. The CDR3 coding sequence is TGTGCTCTTGGGGAACCTTCCTACCCTGATAAACTCATCTTT. It encodes CALGEPSYPDKLIF.

The table lists this clone with a few counts. The V gene is TRDV1, the J gene TRDJ1; D remains ambiguous. The CDR3 has 15 residues. Germline CDR1 TSWWSYY, CDR2 QGS. V lost 0 bases, J lost 7 bases, and 15 bases lay in between. The CDR3 nucleotides are TGTGCTCTTGGGGAACTCGTTGTCCAGCGAAGTAAACTCATCTTT. This gives the protein CALGELVVQRSKLIF.

The rearrangement joins TRDV1 to TRDJ1; D is uncertain. Germline V lookup: CDR1 TSWWSYY, CDR2 QGS. The V end was cut by 4 bases, the J end by 0 bases, with 6 bases between. The CDR3 totals 13 residues. CDR3 sequence reads: CALGVDYTDKLIF. CDR3 bases: TGTGCTCTTGGGGTAGATTACACCGATAAACTCATCTTT.

The chain is built from TRDV1 and TRDJ1; 7 nucleotides match TRDD3. This CDR3 region has 16 residues. V lost 0 bases, J lost 4 bases, and 8 bases stayed unmatched. Germline CDR1 is TSWWSYY and CDR2 is QGS. CDR3 loop: CALGELVGGDFDKLIF. CDR3 DNA: TGTGCTCTTGGGGAACTAGTCGGGGGGGATTTCGATAAACTCATCTTT.

The rearrangement links TRDV1 to TRDJ1; 9 bases line up with TRDD3. J gave up 0 bases and V 2 bases, and 19 bases lay outside the gene matches. The germline gives CDR1 TSWWSYY, CDR2 QGS. The length of the CDR3 is 21 residues. Written as DNA, the CDR3 is TGTGCTCTTGGGGAATGCTTCCTAAGTCTAACTGGGGGACCATACACCGATAAACTCATCTTT. Protein product: CALGECFLSLTGGPYTDKLIF.

This clone has a handful of counts. This sequence may be a read error, since a much larger clone differs from it by one base. The genes are TRDV2 and TRDJ1; 9 positions match TRDD3. The CDR3 consists of 17 residues. CDR1 and CDR2 (germline): GEAIGNYY, EKD. Trimming at V came to 2 bases and at J to 2 bases, leaving 11 bases not matched to a gene. The CDR3 region is CACDSTGGHPGTDKLIF. In DNA, the CDR3 is TGTGCCTGTGACAGTACTGGGGGACACCCAGGGACCGATAAACTCATCTTT.